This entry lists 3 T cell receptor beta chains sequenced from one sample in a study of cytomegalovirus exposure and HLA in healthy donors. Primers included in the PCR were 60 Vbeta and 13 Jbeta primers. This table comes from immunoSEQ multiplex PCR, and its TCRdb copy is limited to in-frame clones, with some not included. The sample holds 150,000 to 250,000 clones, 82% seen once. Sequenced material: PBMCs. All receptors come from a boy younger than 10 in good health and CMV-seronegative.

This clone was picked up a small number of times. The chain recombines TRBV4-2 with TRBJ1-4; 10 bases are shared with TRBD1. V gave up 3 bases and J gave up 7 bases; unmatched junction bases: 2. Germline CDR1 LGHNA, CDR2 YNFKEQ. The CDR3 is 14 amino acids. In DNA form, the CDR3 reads TGTGCCAGCAGCCAGGGACAGGGGCTTGAAAAACTGTTTTTT. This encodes CASSQGQGLEKLFF.

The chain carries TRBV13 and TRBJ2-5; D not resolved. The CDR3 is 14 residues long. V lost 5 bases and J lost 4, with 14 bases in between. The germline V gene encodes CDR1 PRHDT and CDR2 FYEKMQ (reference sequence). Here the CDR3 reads CASSGSQVGETQYF. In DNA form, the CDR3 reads TGTGCCAGCAGCGGAAGCCAGGTGGGAGAGACCCAGTACTTC.

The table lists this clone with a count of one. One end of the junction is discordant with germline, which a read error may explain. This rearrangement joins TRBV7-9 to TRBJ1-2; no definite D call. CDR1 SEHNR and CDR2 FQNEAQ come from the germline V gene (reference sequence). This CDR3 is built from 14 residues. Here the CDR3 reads CSSSLAQDNYGYTF. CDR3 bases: TGTTCCAGCAGCTTAGCTCAGGATAACTATGGCTACACCTTC.